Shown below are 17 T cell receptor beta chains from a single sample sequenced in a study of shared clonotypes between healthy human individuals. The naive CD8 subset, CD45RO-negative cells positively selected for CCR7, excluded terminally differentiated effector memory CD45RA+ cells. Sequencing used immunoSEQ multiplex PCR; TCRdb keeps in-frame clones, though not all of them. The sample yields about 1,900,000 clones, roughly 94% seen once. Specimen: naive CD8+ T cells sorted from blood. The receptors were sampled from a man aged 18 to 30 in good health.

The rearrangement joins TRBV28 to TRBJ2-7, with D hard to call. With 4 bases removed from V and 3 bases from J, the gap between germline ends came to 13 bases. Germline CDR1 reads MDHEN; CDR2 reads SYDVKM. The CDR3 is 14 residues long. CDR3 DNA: TGTGCCAGCAGTTGGGTAGGCGCTAACTACGAGCAGTACTTC. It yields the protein CASSWVGANYEQYF.

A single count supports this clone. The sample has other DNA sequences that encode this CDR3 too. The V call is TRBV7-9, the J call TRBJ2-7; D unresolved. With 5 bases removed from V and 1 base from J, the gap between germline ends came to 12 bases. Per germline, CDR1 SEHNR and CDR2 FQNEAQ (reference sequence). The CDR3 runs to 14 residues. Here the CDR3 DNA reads TGTGCCAGCAGCCTTACGGTCTCTTCCTACGAGCAGTACTTC. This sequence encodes CASSLTVSSYEQYF.

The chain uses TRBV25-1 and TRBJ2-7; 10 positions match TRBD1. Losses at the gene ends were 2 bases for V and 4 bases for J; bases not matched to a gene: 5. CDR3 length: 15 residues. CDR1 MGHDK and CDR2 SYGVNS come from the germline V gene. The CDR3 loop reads CASSEPGQGRYEQYF. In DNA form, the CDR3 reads TGTGCCAGCAGTGAACCGGGACAGGGGCGATACGAGCAGTACTTC.

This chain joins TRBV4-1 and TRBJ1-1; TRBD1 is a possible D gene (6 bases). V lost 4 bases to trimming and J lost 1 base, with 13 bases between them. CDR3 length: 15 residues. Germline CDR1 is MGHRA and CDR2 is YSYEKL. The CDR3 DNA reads TGCGCCAGCAGCCTATCGGGACATTGGAACACTGAAGCTTTCTTT. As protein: CASSLSGHWNTEAFF.

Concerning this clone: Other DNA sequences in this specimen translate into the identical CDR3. The CDR3 loop reads CASSWGGPSYEQYF. CDR3 nucleotide sequence: TGTGCCAGCAGTTGGGGGGGACCCTCCTACGAGCAGTACTTC. This chain connects TRBV27 to TRBJ2-7, with TRBD2 identical over 7 bases. The germline CDR1 and CDR2 sequences are MNHEY and SMNVEV (reference sequence). There are 14 residues in the CDR3. Trimming cost V 4 bases and J 0 bases; bases outside gene matches: 3.

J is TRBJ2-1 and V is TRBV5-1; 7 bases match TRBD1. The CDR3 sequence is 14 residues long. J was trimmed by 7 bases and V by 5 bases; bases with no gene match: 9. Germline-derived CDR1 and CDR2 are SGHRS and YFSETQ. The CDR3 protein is CASRGTATFNEQFF. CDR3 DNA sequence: TGCGCCAGCAGGGGGACAGCCACATTTAATGAGCAGTTCTTC.

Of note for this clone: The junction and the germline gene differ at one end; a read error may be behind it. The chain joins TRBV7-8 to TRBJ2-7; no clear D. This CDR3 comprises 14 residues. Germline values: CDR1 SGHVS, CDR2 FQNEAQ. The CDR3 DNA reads TGTGCCAGCACCTTACTGGCAGGTTCCTACGAGCAGTACTTC. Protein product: CASTLLAGSYEQYF.

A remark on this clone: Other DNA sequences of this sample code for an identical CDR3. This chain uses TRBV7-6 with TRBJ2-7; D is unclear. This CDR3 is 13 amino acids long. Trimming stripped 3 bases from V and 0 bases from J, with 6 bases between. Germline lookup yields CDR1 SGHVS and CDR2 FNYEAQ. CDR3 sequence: CASSFGSSYEQYF. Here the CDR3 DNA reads TGTGCCAGCAGCTTTGGCAGCTCCTACGAGCAGTACTTC.

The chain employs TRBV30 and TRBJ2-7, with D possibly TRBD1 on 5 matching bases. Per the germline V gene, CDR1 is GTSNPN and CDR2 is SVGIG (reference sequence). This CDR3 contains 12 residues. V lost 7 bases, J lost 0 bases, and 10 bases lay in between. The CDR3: CASTGFSYEQYF. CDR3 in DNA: TGTGCCTCAACAGGATTCTCCTACGAGCAGTACTTC.

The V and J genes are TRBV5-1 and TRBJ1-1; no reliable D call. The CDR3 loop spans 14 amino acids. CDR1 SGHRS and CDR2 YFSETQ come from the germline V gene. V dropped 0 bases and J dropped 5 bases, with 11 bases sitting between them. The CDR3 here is CASSLEDAWTEAFF. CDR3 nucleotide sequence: TGCGCCAGCAGCTTGGAGGACGCTTGGACTGAAGCTTTCTTT.

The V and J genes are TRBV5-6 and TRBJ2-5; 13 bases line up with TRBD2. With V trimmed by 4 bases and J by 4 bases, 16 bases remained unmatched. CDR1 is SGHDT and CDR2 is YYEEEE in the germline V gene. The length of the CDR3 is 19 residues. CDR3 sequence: CASSLQLAGGPPPGETQYF. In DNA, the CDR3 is TGTGCCAGCAGCCTACAACTAGCGGGGGGGCCCCCCCCTGGAGAGACCCAGTACTTC.

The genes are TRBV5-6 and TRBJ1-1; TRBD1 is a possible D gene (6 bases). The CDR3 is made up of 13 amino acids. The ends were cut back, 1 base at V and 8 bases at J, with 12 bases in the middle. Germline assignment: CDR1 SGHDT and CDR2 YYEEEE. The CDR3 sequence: CASSLFGGAEAFF. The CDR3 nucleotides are TGTGCCAGCAGCTTGTTTGGGGGGGCGGAAGCTTTCTTT.

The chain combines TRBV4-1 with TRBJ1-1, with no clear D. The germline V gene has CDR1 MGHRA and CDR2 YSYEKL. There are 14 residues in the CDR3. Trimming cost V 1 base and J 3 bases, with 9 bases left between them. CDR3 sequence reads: CASSQANGDTEAFF. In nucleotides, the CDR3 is TGCGCCAGCAGCCAAGCGAACGGGGACACTGAAGCTTTCTTT.

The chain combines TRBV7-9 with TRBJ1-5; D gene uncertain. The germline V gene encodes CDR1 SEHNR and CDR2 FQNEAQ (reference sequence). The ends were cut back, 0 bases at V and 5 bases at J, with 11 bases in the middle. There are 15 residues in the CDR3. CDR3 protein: CASSLAPPEDQPQHF. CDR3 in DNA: TGTGCCAGCAGCTTAGCGCCCCCAGAGGATCAGCCCCAGCATTTT.

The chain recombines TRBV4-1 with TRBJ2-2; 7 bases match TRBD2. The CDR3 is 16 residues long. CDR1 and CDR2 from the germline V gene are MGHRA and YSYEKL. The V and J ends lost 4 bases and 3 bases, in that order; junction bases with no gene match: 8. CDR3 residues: CASSPEQRGYTGELFF. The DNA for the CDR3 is TGCGCCAGCAGCCCCGAACAGCGGGGATACACCGGGGAGCTGTTTTTT.

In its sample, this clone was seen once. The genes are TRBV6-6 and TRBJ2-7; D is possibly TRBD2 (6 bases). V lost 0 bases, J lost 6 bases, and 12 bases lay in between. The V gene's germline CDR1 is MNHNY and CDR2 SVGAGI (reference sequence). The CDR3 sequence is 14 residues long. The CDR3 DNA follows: TGTGCCAGCAGTTACTCGATTGTGGGGGGCGAGCAGTACTTC. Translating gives CASSYSIVGGEQYF.

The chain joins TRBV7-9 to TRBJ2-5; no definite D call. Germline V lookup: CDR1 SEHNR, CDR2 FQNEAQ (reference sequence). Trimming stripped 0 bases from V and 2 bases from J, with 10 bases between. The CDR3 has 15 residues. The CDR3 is CASSLAAAPQETQYF. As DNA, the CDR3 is TGTGCCAGCAGCTTAGCGGCAGCTCCTCAAGAGACCCAGTACTTC.